Here is one TCR beta chain with its context. Antigen specificity is unknown. This specimen belongs to a study of CD8 T cells in ankylosing spondylitis. TCRdb used MiXCR to reprocess the 5' RACE reads, holding one entry per CDR3 protein. The sample contains roughly 400,000 distinct CDR3 sequences, more than 20% of which appear only once. Study-level findings and limits: The study looked at matched synovial fluid samples from ankylosing spondylitis patients. Disease-linked clones were reported to be significantly enriched there. Characteristic of ankylosing spondylitis blood, it appeared, was a TCR beta motif comprising roughly 8 highly homologous variants.

The TCR sequence derives from a male donor with ankylosing spondylitis. The sequenced sample consisted of blood, either unsorted or a sorted T cell fraction (not recorded which).

CDR3 sequence reads: CASSVDGVGNQPQHF. The CDR3 DNA reads as TGTGCCAGCAGCGTGGACGGCGTCGGCAATCAGCCCCAGCATTTT. The rearrangement links TRBV7-9 to TRBJ1-5; D unresolved. This CDR3 has 15 residues. CDR1 and CDR2 from the germline V gene are SEHNR and FQNEAQ (reference sequence). V lost 5 bases and J 2 bases, leaving 13 bases between the germline ends.